This TCR beta chain was identified during a study of T cell repertoires in cytomegalovirus infection. Looking at the study overall: Public TCR beta signatures indicated both CMV infection and matching HLA type.

A note on this clonotype: Its specificity is unknown.

MiXCR, applied by TCRdb to the reads, yields one record per CDR3 protein. The sample lists more than 250,000 distinct CDR3 sequences; around 25% were seen once. The TCR sequence derives from a human donor in good health (CMV status not recorded). Some clones in this sample may be carry-over from other donors' samples. Sequencing was performed on cultured PBMCs, taken from culture after CMV antigen stimulation.

The CDR3, as DNA: TGCAGCGTCTCTCATGATGGTAACTCGAAGACCCAGTACTTC. This sequence encodes CSVSHDGNSKTQYF. This chain connects TRBV29-1 to TRBJ2-5; D unclear. V gave up 6 bases and J gave up 6 bases, with 20 bases separating them. CDR1 is SQVTM and CDR2 is ANQGSEA in the germline V gene. The CDR3 is 14 residues long. The full variable domain, with the rest looked up from reference TRBV29-1 and TRBJ2-5, is SAVISQKPSRDICQRGTSLTIQCQVDSQVTMMFWYRQQPGQSLTLIATANQGSEATYESGFVIDKFPISRPNLTFSTLTVSNMSPEDSSIYLCSVSHDGNSKTQYFGPGTRLLVL.